This TCR beta chain was obtained from a study of response to subunit inactivated influenza vaccine (dated by TCRdb to 2017 to 2018). Regarding the study in general: The study used deep quantitative T cell receptor repertoire profiling to track responses to a trivalent subunit inactivated influenza vaccine.

The germline V gene (reference sequence) specifies LNHNV as CDR1 and YYDKDF as CDR2. Between the V and J ends, shortened by 3 bases and 3 bases respectively, the junction contains 12 bases. CDR3 length: 15 amino acids, cysteine to phenylalanine. Only the CDR3 DNA stays, 45 bases, in frame from base 1. The library was prepared using RT-PCR. The sequencer was an Illumina HiSeq 2500. TCRdb reran the public reads through fastp at Q25 and MiXCR, keeping productive beta chains. Rows with one shared CDR3 protein collapse into an entry with the most common genes and DNA. This sample gives fewer than 700,000 distinct CDR3 sequences in total; 10% to 15% of them show up just once. Of the sample, roughly 13% falls within the top ten clones. In its sample, this clonotype was seen many times. The antigen this receptor binds is unknown. Per-base quality was not reported, and no clone a single base away is much larger than it.

General conclusions and limits of the study: The authors proposed that each seasonal influenza vaccination may bring in only a limited number of new T cells.

The sample's time point, from its label and the paper: approximately 40 days after influenza vaccine administration. Rearrangement joined TRBV15 to TRBJ2-1; tentative D gene TRBD2, with 5 bases matching. Sequences were derived from PBMCs from blood, sampled 45 days after vaccination. The sequence was obtained from a man aged 45-65 years who received an inactivated influenza vaccine. Donor details come from another sample of the same person, matched by shared clones. The CDR3 protein: CATSRDWPDYNEQFF. The DNA sequence follows: TGTGCCACCAGCAGGGACTGGCCAGACTACAATGAGCAGTTCTTC. Reference TRBV15 and TRBJ2-1 proteins supply the regions before and after the CDR3; the full variable domain is: DAMVIQNPRYQVTQFGKPVTLSCSQTLNHNVMYWYQQKSSQAPKLLFHYYDKDFNNEADTPDNFQSRRPNTSFCFLDIRSPGLGDTAMYLCATSRDWPDYNEQFFGPGTRLTVL.